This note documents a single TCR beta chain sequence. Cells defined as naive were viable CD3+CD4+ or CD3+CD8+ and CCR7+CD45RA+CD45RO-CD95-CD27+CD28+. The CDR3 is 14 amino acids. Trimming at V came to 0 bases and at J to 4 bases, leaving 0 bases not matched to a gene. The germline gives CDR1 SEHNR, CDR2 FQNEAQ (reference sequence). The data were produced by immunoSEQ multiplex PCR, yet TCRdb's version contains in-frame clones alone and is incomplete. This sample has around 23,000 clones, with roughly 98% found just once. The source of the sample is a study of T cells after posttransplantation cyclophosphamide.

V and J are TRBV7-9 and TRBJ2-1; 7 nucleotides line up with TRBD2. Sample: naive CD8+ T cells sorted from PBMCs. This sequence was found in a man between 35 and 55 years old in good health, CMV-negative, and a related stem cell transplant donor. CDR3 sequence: CASSLAGGYNEQFF. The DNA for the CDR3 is TGTGCCAGCAGCTTAGCGGGAGGGTACAATGAGCAGTTCTTC.